A selection of T cell receptor beta chains follows, all from one sample in a study of tumor-infiltrating lymphocytes in localized non-small cell lung cancer. Some clones are missing from TCRdb's copy, which holds only in-frame ones; the method was immunoSEQ multiplex PCR. The sample records 24,000 or so clones, roughly 63% being singletons. The material sequenced was lung tumor tissue. Receptor source: a human donor with non-small cell lung cancer. Both conserved end residues are part of each CDR3. The D gene is left open where the match is weak. Some rows have no size entry. The others give once, few or many, or a class for an expanded clone.

v_call,d_call,j_call,clone_size,cdr3_aa,cdr3_nt
TRBV28,-,TRBJ2-5,-,CASSFSYREETQYF,TGTGCCAGCAGTTTCTCCTACAGGGAAGAGACCCAGTACTTC
TRBV5-1,-,TRBJ1-1,once,CASSLDQGFTEAFF,TGCGCCAGCAGCTTGGACCAGGGATTCACTGAAGCTTTCTTT
TRBV25-1,-,TRBJ1-3,-,CASSKRGGTAGNTIYF,TGTGCCAGCAGCAAACGAGGGGGAACGGCTGGAAACACCATATATTTT
TRBV4-1,TRBD2,TRBJ2-1,-,CASSQVAGLADLGQFF,TGCGCCAGCAGCCAAGTTGCCGGACTAGCGGACCTGGGACAGTTCTTC
TRBV5-1,-,TRBJ2-3,-,CASSLALDSDTQYF,TGCGCCAGCAGCTTGGCTCTCGACTCCGACACGCAGTATTTT
TRBV19,TRBD1,TRBJ1-2,few,CASTRDRLGYTF,TGTGCCAGTACTCGGGACAGATTGGGCTACACCTTC
TRBV7-9,TRBD1,TRBJ2-7,-,CASSLEQGADYEQYF,TGTGCCAGCAGCTTAGAACAGGGGGCGGACTACGAGCAGTACTTC
TRBV7-9,-,TRBJ1-1,-,CASSLAAGVPGTEAFF,TGTGCCAGCAGCTTAGCGGCAGGGGTCCCTGGGACTGAAGCTTTCTTT
TRBV27,-,TRBJ2-2,-,CASNEDSVKGTNTGELFF,TGTGCCAGCAACGAGGACAGTGTGAAGGGGACGAACACCGGGGAGCTGTTTTTT
TRBV5-5,-,TRBJ2-3,-,CASSLGLTNTDTQYF,TGTGCCAGCAGCTTGGGTCTAACAAACACAGATACGCAGTATTTT
TRBV6-6,-,TRBJ1-5,-,CASIYRGSNQPQHF,TGTGCCAGCATTTACCGAGGTTCGAATCAGCCCCAGCATTTT
TRBV5-4,-,TRBJ2-3,-,CASSLGSYSTDTQYF,TGTGCCAGCAGCTTGGGCAGCTATAGCACAGATACGCAGTATTTT
TRBV28,TRBD2,TRBJ2-7,-,CATALWEGKYEQYF,TGTGCCACCGCACTCTGGGAGGGCAAATACGAGCAGTACTTC
TRBV29-1,TRBD2,TRBJ2-1,few,CSVEGLAVTYNEQFF,TGCAGCGTTGAGGGACTAGCGGTTACCTACAATGAGCAGTTCTTC